These T cell receptor beta chains were read from a single sample in a study of Graves' ophthalmopathy and Graves' hyperthyroidism. MiXCR was run by TCRdb on the multiplex PCR reads, yielding one entry per CDR3 protein. The sample includes over a million distinct CDR3 sequences, roughly 35% of them seen just once. The sequencing sample was made of peripheral blood or thyroid tissue (not recorded which). Source of these receptors: an adult man with Graves' hyperthyroidism. The CDR3 runs from the conserved cysteine through the conserved F or W. A D gene is named only where the DNA matches it firmly. The listing skips clone size in some rows; elsewhere it reads once, few, many or a size class.

size: NA
V: TRBV19
D: TRBD1
J: TRBJ2-2
CDR3: CASTTGDRLGELFF
DNA: TGTGCCAGTACCACGGGGGACAGGCTGGGGGAGCTGTTTTTT

size: many
V: TRBV7-9
D: TRBD1
J: TRBJ1-5
CDR3: CASSLDRTGSNQPQHF
DNA: TGTGCCAGCAGCTTAGACCGGACAGGGAGCAATCAGCCCCAGCATTTT

size: many
V: TRBV7-8
D: NA
J: TRBJ1-1
CDR3: CASSSLGERAFF
DNA: TGTGCCAGCAGCTCACTTGGGGAGCGTGCTTTCTTT

size: many
V: TRBV7-9
D: NA
J: TRBJ1-1
CDR3: CASAKQVNTEAFF
DNA: TGTGCCAGCGCCAAACAAGTGAACACTGAAGCTTTCTTT

size: NA
V: TRBV19
D: NA
J: TRBJ2-6
CDR3: CAGSTGANVLTF
DNA: TGTGCCGGTAGTACTGGGGCCAACGTCCTGACTTTC

size: NA
V: TRBV12-3/TRBV12-4
D: TRBD1
J: TRBJ1-5
CDR3: CASSLETGVGNQPQHF
DNA: TGTGCCAGCAGTTTAGAGACAGGGGTTGGAAATCAGCCCCAGCATTTT

size: many
V: TRBV19
D: NA
J: TRBJ1-5
CDR3: CASSKDSNQPQHF
DNA: TGTGCCAGTAGTAAGGATAGCAATCAGCCCCAGCATTTT

size: NA
V: TRBV6-6
D: TRBD2
J: TRBJ2-3
CDR3: CASSSKRDPDTQYF
DNA: TGTGCCAGCAGTTCCAAGCGGGACCCAGATACGCAGTATTTT

size: many
V: TRBV24-1
D: NA
J: TRBJ1-5
CDR3: CATSDEGRGVQPQHF
DNA: TGTGCCACCAGTGATGAGGGTAGGGGGGTTCAGCCCCAGCATTTT

size: NA
V: TRBV20-1
D: NA
J: TRBJ1-1
CDR3: CSAGGSMNTEAFF
DNA: TGCAGTGCGGGCGGGAGTATGAACACTGAAGCTTTCTTT

size: many
V: TRBV5-1
D: NA
J: TRBJ1-1
CDR3: CASRREEINTEAFF
DNA: TGCGCCAGCAGACGTGAGGAGATTAACACTGAAGCTTTCTTT

size: few
V: TRBV12-3/TRBV12-4
D: TRBD1
J: TRBJ2-2
CDR3: CASSLGWGQGNTGELFF
DNA: TGTGCCAGCAGTTTAGGATGGGGACAGGGGAACACCGGGGAGCTGTTTTTT

size: NA
V: TRBV4-3
D: NA
J: TRBJ1-6
CDR3: CASSHRGGRAQSSYNSPLHF
DNA: TGCGCCAGCAGCCACCGGGGGGGCAGAGCTCAGAGCTCCTATAATTCACCCCTCCACTTT

size: NA
V: TRBV25-1
D: NA
J: TRBJ2-7
CDR3: CASSELGLYEQYF
DNA: TGTGCCAGCAGTGAATTGGGCCTCTACGAGCAGTACTTC

size: many
V: TRBV2
D: NA
J: TRBJ1-1
CDR3: CASMRDVNTEAFF
DNA: TGTGCCAGCATGAGGGACGTCAACACTGAAGCTTTCTTT

size: many
V: TRBV7-9
D: TRBD2
J: TRBJ2-5
CDR3: CASSLAQGLAGVETQYF
DNA: TGTGCCAGCAGCTTAGCCCAGGGACTAGCGGGAGTTGAGACCCAGTACTTC

size: many
V: TRBV10-3
D: TRBD1
J: TRBJ2-7
CDR3: CAIRGTGGGEQYF
DNA: TGTGCCATCAGGGGGACAGGGGGCGGCGAGCAGTACTTC

size: many
V: TRBV12-3/TRBV12-4
D: NA
J: TRBJ2-5
CDR3: CASSRPHDFVQETQYF
DNA: TGTGCCAGCAGCCGCCCCCACGACTTTGTTCAAGAGACCCAGTACTTC

size: once
V: TRBV24-1
D: NA
J: TRBJ1-5
CDR3: CATSASNQETQHF
DNA: TGTGCCACCAGTGCATCGAACCAAGAGACCCAGCATTTT

size: NA
V: TRBV10-2
D: TRBD2
J: TRBJ2-7
CDR3: CASSAGLAGGLCEQYF
DNA: TGCGCCAGCAGTGCCGGACTAGCGGGGGGGCTTTGCGAGCAGTACTTC

size: many
V: TRBV20-1
D: NA
J: TRBJ2-2
CDR3: CSATQGFTGELFF
DNA: TGCAGTGCTACTCAGGGTTTCACCGGGGAGCTGTTTTTT

size: many
V: TRBV7-2
D: TRBD1
J: TRBJ1-1
CDR3: CASSVGQGHTEAFF
DNA: TGTGCCAGCAGCGTAGGACAGGGTCACACTGAAGCTTTCTTT

size: many
V: TRBV12-3/TRBV12-4
D: NA
J: TRBJ1-2
CDR3: CASSPDRRGYTF
DNA: TGTGCCAGCAGTCCCGACAGACGGGGCTACACCTTC

size: NA
V: TRBV19
D: NA
J: TRBJ1-6
CDR3: CAWSVQFSAYNSPLHF
DNA: TGTGCCTGGAGTGTCCAGTTTTCCGCCTATAATTCACCCCTCCACTTT

size: few
V: TRBV12-3/TRBV12-4
D: TRBD2
J: TRBJ2-7
CDR3: CASSSIAGALSYEQYF
DNA: TGTGCCAGCAGTTCCATAGCGGGAGCGCTCTCCTACGAGCAGTACTTC

size: NA
V: TRBV11-3
D: NA
J: TRBJ2-5
CDR3: CASSFGRLTGYQETQYF
DNA: TGTGCCAGCAGTTTCGGGCGATTAACAGGGTATCAAGAGACCCAGTACTTC

size: NA
V: TRBV7-3
D: NA
J: TRBJ1-4
CDR3: CASSRRREGEKLFF
DNA: TGTGCCAGCAGCCGTCGTCGGGAGGGTGAAAAACTGTTTTTT

size: NA
V: TRBV2
D: NA
J: TRBJ1-5
CDR3: CASSFGPYQPQRF
DNA: TGTGCCAGCAGTTTTGGGCCGTATCAGCCCCAGCGTTTT

size: NA
V: TRBV20-1
D: NA
J: TRBJ2-7
CDR3: CSARDRRGGDEQYF
DNA: TGCAGTGCTAGAGACCGCAGGGGCGGAGACGAGCAGTACTTC

size: many
V: TRBV7-9
D: NA
J: TRBJ1-3
CDR3: CASSSRGGNTIYF
DNA: TGTGCCAGCAGCTCCAGGGGTGGAAACACCATATATTTT

size: NA
V: TRBV7-9
D: NA
J: TRBJ2-7
CDR3: CASNPGEDYEQYF
DNA: TGTGCCAGCAACCCCGGGGAGGACTACGAGCAGTACTTC

size: NA
V: TRBV10-3
D: NA
J: TRBJ2-2
CDR3: CATEGNTGELFF
DNA: TGTGCCACGGAAGGGAACACCGGGGAGCTGTTTTTT

size: NA
V: TRBV6-2/TRBV6-3
D: NA
J: TRBJ2-7
CDR3: CASTRGLSRYF
DNA: TGTGCCAGCACTAGGGGACTTTCTCGGTACTTC

size: few
V: TRBV4-2
D: NA
J: TRBJ1-2
CDR3: CASSQDSGFGYTF
DNA: TGTGCCAGCAGCCAAGATTCCGGGTTTGGCTACACCTTC

size: NA
V: TRBV7-9
D: NA
J: TRBJ1-1
CDR3: CASSRPPGRDNTEAFF
DNA: TGTGCCAGCAGCCGTCCCCCGGGTCGAGATAACACTGAAGCTTTCTTT

size: NA
V: TRBV25-1
D: NA
J: TRBJ2-1
CDR3: CASSAMRGRDNEQFF
DNA: TGTGCCAGCAGTGCTATGAGGGGGAGAGACAATGAGCAGTTCTTC

size: NA
V: TRBV13
D: TRBD2
J: TRBJ2-5
CDR3: CASSFSSGMVGETQYF
DNA: TGTGCCAGCAGCTTCTCCAGCGGGATGGTCGGAGAGACCCAGTACTTC

size: NA
V: TRBV28
D: NA
J: TRBJ2-7
CDR3: CASYPGTSAGYEQYF
DNA: TGTGCCAGCTACCCCGGGACTTCGGCGGGATACGAGCAGTACTTC

size: NA
V: TRBV12-3/TRBV12-4
D: TRBD1
J: TRBJ1-1
CDR3: CASTQGEAKAFF
DNA: TGTGCCAGCACCCAGGGGGAGGCCAAAGCTTTCTTT

size: few
V: TRBV10-3
D: TRBD2
J: TRBJ2-2
CDR3: CAIKPEASGSWNTRELFF
DNA: TGTGCCATCAAACCGGAGGCTAGCGGGAGTTGGAACACCAGGGAGCTGTTTTTT

size: NA
V: TRBV13
D: NA
J: TRBJ2-7
CDR3: CASSIDWSYEQYF
DNA: TGTGCCAGCAGTATTGACTGGTCCTACGAGCAGTACTTC

size: many
V: TRBV12-3/TRBV12-4
D: NA
J: TRBJ2-7
CDR3: CASSFSGTRRGYF
DNA: TGTGCCAGCAGTTTTTCCGGGACAAGGAGAGGGTACTTC

size: many
V: TRBV15
D: NA
J: TRBJ2-2
CDR3: CATSRDTGATGELFF
DNA: TGTGCCACCAGCAGAGATACAGGTGCCACCGGGGAGCTGTTTTTT

size: many
V: TRBV4-3
D: NA
J: TRBJ1-6
CDR3: CASSQETYSPLHF
DNA: TGCGCCAGCAGCCAAGAGACTTATTCACCCCTCCACTTT